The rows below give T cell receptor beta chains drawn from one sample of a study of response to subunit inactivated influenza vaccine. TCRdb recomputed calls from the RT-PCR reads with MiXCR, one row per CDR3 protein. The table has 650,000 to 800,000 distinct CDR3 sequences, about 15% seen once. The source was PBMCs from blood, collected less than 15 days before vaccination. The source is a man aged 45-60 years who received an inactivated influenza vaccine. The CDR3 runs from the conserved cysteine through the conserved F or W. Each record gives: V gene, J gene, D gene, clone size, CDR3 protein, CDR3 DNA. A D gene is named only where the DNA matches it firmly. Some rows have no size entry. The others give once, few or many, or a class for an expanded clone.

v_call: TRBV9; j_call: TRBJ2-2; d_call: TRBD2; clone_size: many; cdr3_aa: CASSFGTTSGWNIGELFF; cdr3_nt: TGTGCCAGCAGCTTCGGGACTACCTCGGGATGGAATATCGGGGAGCTGTTTTTT
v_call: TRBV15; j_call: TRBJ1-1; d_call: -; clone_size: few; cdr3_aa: CATSREYLNTEAFF; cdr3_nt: TGTGCCACCAGCAGAGAATACTTGAACACTGAAGCTTTCTTT
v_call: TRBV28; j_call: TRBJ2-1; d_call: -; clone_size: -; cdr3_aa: CASSLPPKQFF; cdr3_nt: TGTGCCAGCAGTTTACCCCCGAAGCAGTTCTTC
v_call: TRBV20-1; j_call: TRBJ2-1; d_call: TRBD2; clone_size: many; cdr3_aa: CSARDSSSGEGEQFF; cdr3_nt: TGCAGTGCTAGAGACTCCTCTAGCGGAGAGGGAGAGCAGTTCTTC
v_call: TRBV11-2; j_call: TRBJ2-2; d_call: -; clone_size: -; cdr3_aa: CASSSGLAVGGFGELFF; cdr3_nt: TGTGCCAGCAGCTCAGGTCTGGCGGTAGGCGGTTTTGGGGAGCTGTTTTTT
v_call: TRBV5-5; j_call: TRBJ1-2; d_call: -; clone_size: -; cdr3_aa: CASSLWGRGSLNYGYTF; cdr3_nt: TGTGCCAGCAGCTTGTGGGGTCGAGGGAGTCTTAACTATGGCTACACCTTC
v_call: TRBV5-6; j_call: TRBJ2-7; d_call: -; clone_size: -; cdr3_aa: CASSLRGPDIYEQYF; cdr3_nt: TGTGCCAGCAGCTTGAGGGGACCAGACATCTACGAGCAGTACTTC
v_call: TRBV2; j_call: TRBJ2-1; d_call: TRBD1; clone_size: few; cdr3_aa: CASSEMDRAKFEQFF; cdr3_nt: TGTGCCAGCAGTGAAATGGACAGGGCCAAATTTGAGCAGTTCTTC
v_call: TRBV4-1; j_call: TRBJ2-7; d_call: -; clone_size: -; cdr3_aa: CASSQTHPPYEQYF; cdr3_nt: TGCGCCAGCAGTCAAACCCACCCCCCGTACGAGCAGTACTTC
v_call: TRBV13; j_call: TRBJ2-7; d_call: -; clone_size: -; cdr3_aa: CASSLLEGSYEQYF; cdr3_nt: TGTGCCAGCAGCTTACTAGAGGGATCCTACGAGCAGTACTTC
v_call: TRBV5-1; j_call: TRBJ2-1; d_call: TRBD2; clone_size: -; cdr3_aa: CASSAVAGAAYNEQFF; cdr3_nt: TGCGCCAGCAGCGCGGTAGCGGGGGCCGCCTACAATGAGCAGTTCTTC
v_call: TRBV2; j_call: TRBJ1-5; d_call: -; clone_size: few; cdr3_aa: CASRSGTTNQPQHF; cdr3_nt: TGTGCCAGCAGATCCGGGACAACAAATCAGCCCCAGCATTTT
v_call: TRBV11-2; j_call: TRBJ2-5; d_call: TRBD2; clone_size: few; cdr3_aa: CASSSPLAGYQETQYF; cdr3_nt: TGTGCCAGCAGCTCCCCCCTAGCGGGGTACCAAGAGACCCAGTACTTC
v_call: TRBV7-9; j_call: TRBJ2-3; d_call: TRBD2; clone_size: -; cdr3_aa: CASSSFTSGRGTDTQYF; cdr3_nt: TGTGCCAGCAGCTCCTTCACTAGCGGGAGGGGGACAGATACGCAGTATTTT
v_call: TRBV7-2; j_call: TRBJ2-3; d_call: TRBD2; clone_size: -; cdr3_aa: CASSLQAGGTEGQYF; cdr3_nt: TGTGCCAGCAGCTTACAAGCGGGGGGGACCGAAGGGCAGTATTTT
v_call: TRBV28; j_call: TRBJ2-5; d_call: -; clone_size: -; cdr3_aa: CPSSLILTQETQYF; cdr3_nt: TGTCCCAGCAGTTTAATTTTGACCCAAGAGACCCAGTACTTC
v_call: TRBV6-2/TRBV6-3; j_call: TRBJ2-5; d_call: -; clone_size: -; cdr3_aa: CASNIGSGTQYF; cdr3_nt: TGTGCCAGCAATATAGGTTCAGGGACCCAGTACTTC
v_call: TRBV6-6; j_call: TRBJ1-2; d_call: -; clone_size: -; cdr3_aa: CASSYSNMGYYTF; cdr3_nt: TGTGCCAGCAGTTACTCCAACATGGGGTACTACACCTTC
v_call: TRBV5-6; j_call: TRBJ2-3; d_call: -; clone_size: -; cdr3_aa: CAFSRGTDTQYF; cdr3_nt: TGTGCCTTCAGCCGGGGCACAGATACGCAGTATTTT
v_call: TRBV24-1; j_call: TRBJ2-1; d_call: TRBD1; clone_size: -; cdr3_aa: CATSDWRTGGRSSYNEQFF; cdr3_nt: TGTGCCACCAGTGATTGGAGGACAGGGGGTCGCAGCTCCTACAATGAGCAGTTCTTC
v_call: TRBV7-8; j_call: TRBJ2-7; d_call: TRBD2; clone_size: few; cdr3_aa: CASSFATSGKRGLYEQYF; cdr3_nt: TGTGCCAGCAGCTTCGCGACTAGCGGAAAGAGGGGGCTGTACGAGCAGTACTTC
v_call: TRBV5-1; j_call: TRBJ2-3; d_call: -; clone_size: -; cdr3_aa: CASSFKGSITDTQYF; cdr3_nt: TGCGCCAGCAGCTTCAAGGGTTCGATCACAGATACGCAGTATTTT
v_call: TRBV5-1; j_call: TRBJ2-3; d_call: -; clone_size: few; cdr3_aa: CASSLTLTAGTDTQYF; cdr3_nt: TGCGCCAGCAGCTTGACGCTTACGGCCGGGACAGATACGCAGTATTTT
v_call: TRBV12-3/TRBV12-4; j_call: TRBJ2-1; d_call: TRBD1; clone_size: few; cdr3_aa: CASRWTGAGNEQFF; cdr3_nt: TGTGCCAGCAGATGGACAGGGGCAGGCAATGAGCAGTTCTTC
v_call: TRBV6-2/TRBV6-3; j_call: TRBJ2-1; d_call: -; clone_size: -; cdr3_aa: CASSYAKGYGDEQFF; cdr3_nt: TGTGCCAGCAGTTACGCTAAGGGATATGGGGATGAGCAGTTCTTC
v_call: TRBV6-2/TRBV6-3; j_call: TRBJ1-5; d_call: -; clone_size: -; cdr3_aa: CASSNDRDRYSNQPQHF; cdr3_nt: TGTGCCAGCAGTAACGACCGGGACCGGTATAGCAATCAGCCCCAGCATTTT
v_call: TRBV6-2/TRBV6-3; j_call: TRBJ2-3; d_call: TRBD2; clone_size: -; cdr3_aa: CASSYVAGDGTDTQYF; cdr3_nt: TGTGCCAGCAGTTATGTTGCGGGAGACGGCACAGATACGCAGTATTTT
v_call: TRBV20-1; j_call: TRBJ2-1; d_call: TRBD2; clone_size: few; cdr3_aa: CSRPLKRGGVDNEQFF; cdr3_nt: TGCAGTCGGCCCCTAAAGCGGGGGGGCGTCGACAATGAGCAGTTCTTC
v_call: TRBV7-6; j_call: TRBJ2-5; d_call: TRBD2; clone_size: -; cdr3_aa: CASSVELAPGTQYF; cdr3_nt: TGTGCCAGCAGCGTAGAACTAGCGCCCGGGACCCAGTACTTC
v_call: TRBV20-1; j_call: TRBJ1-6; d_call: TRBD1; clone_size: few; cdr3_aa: CSARLAGQNNSPLHF; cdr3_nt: TGCAGTGCTAGACTAGCGGGACAGAATAATTCACCCCTCCACTTT
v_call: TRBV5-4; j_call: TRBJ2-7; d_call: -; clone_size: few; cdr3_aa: CASSLDGAAQLREQYF; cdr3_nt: TGTGCCAGCAGCTTGGATGGAGCGGCCCAACTCAGGGAGCAGTACTTC
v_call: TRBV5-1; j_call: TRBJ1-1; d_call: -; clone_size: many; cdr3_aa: CASSQNTEAFF; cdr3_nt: TGCGCCAGCAGCCAGAACACTGAAGCTTTCTTT
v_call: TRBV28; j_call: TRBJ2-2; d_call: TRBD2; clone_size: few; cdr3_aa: CASSTREPAGVTGELFF; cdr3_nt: TGTGCCAGCAGTACAAGAGAGCCGGCGGGAGTGACCGGGGAGCTGTTTTTT
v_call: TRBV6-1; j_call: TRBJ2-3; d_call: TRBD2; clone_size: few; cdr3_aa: CATLISGRSTDTQYF; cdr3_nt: TGTGCCACCCTGATTAGCGGGAGGTCTACAGATACGCAGTATTTT
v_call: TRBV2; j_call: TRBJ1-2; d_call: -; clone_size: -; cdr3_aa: CASTPNTF; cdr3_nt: TGTGCCAGCACGCCGAACACCTTC
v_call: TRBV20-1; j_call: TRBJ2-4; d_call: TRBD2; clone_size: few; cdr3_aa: CSVEPRGNIQYF; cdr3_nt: TGCAGTGTGGAACCGCGGGGGAACATTCAGTACTTC
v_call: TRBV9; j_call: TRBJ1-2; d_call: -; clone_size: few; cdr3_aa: CASSEGTTRPGYTF; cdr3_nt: TGTGCCAGCAGCGAGGGGACAACGAGACCTGGCTACACCTTC
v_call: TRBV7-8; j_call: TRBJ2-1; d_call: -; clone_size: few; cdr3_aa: CASSLLPKSSYNEQFF; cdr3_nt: TGTGCCAGCAGCTTGCTCCCGAAGAGCTCCTACAATGAGCAGTTCTTC
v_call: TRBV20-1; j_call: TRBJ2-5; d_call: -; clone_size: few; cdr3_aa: CSARKETQYF; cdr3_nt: TGCAGTGCTAGGAAAGAGACCCAGTACTTC
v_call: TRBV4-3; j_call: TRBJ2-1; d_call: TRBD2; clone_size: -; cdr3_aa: CASSHLFLAGINEQFF; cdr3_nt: TGCGCCAGCAGCCACCTCTTTCTAGCGGGAATCAATGAGCAGTTCTTC